These 6 T cell receptor beta chains were sequenced from one sample in a study of T cell clones after liver transplantation. TCRdb's table, derived via immunoSEQ multiplex PCR, lists solely in-frame clones and lacks some. Here the sample spans tens of thousands of clones, 70% being singletons. Sequencing used CD4+ T cells from blood, obtained at the approximately 16-month timepoint. The receptors derive from a human patient who received a liver transplant. Certain T cells may be donor cells from the graft.

In its sample, this clone was seen a few times. The gene calls are TRBV28 and TRBJ2-3, with D maybe TRBD2 (7 bases). Germline V gene sequence: CDR1 MDHEN, CDR2 SYDVKM. This CDR3 contains 17 residues. V lost 3 bases to trimming and J lost 0 bases, with 16 bases between them. The CDR3 DNA sequence: TGTGCCAGCAGTTTCGCGGGGGCATCGCCAAGCACAGATACGCAGTATTTT. It specifies CASSFAGASPSTDTQYF. The whole variable domain, filled in from reference TRBV28 and TRBJ2-3, reads DVKVTQSSRYLVKRTGEKVFLECVQDMDHENMFWYRQDPGLGLRLIYFSYDVKMKEKGDIPEGYSVSREKKERFSLILESASTNQTSMYLCASSFAGASPSTDTQYFGPGTRLTVL.

The CDR3 here is CASSSTSTSADTQYF. The CDR3 DNA sequence: TGCGCCAGCAGCTCGACCTCTACTAGCGCAGATACGCAGTATTTT. This chain connects TRBV5-1 to TRBJ2-3, with 7 bases that match TRBD2. The V and J ends lost 3 bases and 4 bases, in that order; junction bases with no gene match: 8. Germline-derived CDR1 and CDR2 are SGHRS and YFSETQ. The length of the CDR3 is 15 residues.

This chain connects TRBV19 to TRBJ1-2, with a possible D match to TRBD1 (5 bases). Trimming took 7 bases from V and 7 from J, leaving 16 bases between them. There are 13 residues in the CDR3. The germline CDR1 and CDR2 sequences are LNHDA and SQIVND (reference sequence). For the CDR3, the DNA is TGTGCCAGTACCTTCGGGGCTACGGGTGGCTACACCTTC. It encodes CASTFGATGGYTF.

The J gene is TRBJ1-1, the V gene TRBV2; TRBD1 matches 7 bases. The ends lost 0 bases at V and 3 bases at J; junction bases unmatched: 16. Germline V gene data show CDR1 as SNHLY and CDR2 as FYNNEI. This CDR3 contains 19 residues. In DNA, the CDR3 is TGTGCCAGCAGTGAAGCGGTTTGGGGGACAGCGAATCGATACACTGAAGCTTTCTTT. It is translated as CASSEAVWGTANRYTEAFF.

The V call is TRBV27, the J call TRBJ1-2; TRBD1 aligns across 9 bases. The germline V gene has CDR1 MNHEY and CDR2 SMNVEV (reference sequence). The J segment lost 8 bases and the V segment lost 2 bases, leaving 3 bases of the junction unmatched. The CDR3 length is 13 residues. CDR3 loop: CASSLKGQGGYTF. CDR3 sequence (DNA): TGTGCCAGCAGTTTAAAAGGACAGGGGGGCTACACCTTC.

Comment on this clone: Compared with germline, one end of the junction differs, possibly owing to a read error. The gene calls are TRBV6-1 and TRBJ1-1; the D gene is possibly TRBD1 (6 bases). The CDR3 length is 16 residues. Germline CDR1 and CDR2: MNHNS and SASEGT. The CDR3 nucleotides read TGTGCCAGCAGAGAAGAACAGGGATTTGTAAATACTGAAGCTTTCTTT. Protein: CASREEQGFVNTEAFF.